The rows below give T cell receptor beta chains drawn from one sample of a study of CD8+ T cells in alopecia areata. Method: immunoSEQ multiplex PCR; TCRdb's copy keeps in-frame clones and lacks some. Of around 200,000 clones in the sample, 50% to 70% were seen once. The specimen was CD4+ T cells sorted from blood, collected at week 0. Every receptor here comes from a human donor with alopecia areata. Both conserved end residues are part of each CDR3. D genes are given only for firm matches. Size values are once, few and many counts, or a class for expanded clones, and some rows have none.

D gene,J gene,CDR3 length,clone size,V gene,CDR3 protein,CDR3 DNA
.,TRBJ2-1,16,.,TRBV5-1,CASSDRTRGGYNEQFF,TGCGCCAGCAGCGACCGGACTCGGGGAGGTTACAATGAGCAGTTCTTC
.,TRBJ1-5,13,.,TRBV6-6,CASSWGHNQPQHF,TGTGCCAGCAGTTGGGGGCACAATCAGCCCCAGCATTTT
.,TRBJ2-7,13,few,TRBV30,CAWSGTVVWEQYF,TGTGCCTGGAGTGGGACAGTAGTTTGGGAGCAGTACTTC
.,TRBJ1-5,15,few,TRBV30,CAWSVYGHSNQPQHF,TGTGCCTGGAGTGTATACGGGCATAGCAATCAGCCCCAGCATTTT
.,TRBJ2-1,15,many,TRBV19,CASRSFGGTYNEQFF,TGTGCCAGTAGGTCCTTCGGGGGGACATACAATGAGCAGTTCTTC
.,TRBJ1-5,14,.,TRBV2,CASSGGLMNQPQHF,TGTGCCAGCAGTGGGGGGTTAATGAATCAGCCCCAGCATTTT
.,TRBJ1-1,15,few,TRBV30,CAWRLLQGRGTEAFF,TGTGCCTGGAGACTCTTGCAGGGTAGGGGCACTGAAGCTTTCTTT
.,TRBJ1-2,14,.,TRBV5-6,CASSAQKFNYGYTF,TGTGCCAGCAGCGCTCAGAAGTTTAACTATGGCTACACCTTC
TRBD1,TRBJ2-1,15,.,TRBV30,CAWSAGTGALGEQFF,TGTGCCTGGAGTGCCGGGACAGGGGCTCTGGGGGAGCAGTTCTTC
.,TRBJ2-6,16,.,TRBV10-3,CAISESGASGANVLTF,TGTGCCATCAGTGAGTCTGGGGCGTCGGGGGCCAACGTCCTGACTTTC
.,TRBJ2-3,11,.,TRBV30,CAWSRTDTQYF,TGTGCCTGGAGTCGCACAGATACGCAGTATTTT
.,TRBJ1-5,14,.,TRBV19,CASQRGNLNQPQHF,TGTGCCAGTCAAAGAGGGAACCTCAATCAGCCCCAGCATTTT
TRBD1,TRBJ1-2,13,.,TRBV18,CASSSGQIYGYTF,TGTGCCAGCTCGTCGGGACAGATCTATGGCTACACCTTC
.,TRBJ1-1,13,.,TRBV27,CASSKDVNTEAFF,TGTGCCAGCAGTAAAGACGTGAACACTGAAGCTTTCTTT
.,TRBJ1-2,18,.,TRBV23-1,CASSQFQSQPGDVLGYTF,TGCGCCAGCAGTCAATTTCAGAGCCAACCGGGAGATGTGCTTGGCTACACCTTC
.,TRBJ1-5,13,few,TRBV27,CASSQDINQPQHF,TGTGCCAGCAGTCAAGACATCAATCAGCCCCAGCATTTT
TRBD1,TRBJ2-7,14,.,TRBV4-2,CASSQTTGVYEQYF,TGTGCCAGCAGCCAGACGACAGGGGTCTACGAGCAGTACTTC
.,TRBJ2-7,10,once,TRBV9,CATYDTGQYF,TGTGCCACCTACGACACGGGGCAGTACTTC
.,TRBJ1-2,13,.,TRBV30,CAWRKDLIYGYTF,TGTGCCTGGAGGAAAGACTTAATCTATGGCTACACCTTC
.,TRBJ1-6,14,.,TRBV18,CASSPLGESSPLHF,TGTGCCAGCTCACCACTAGGGGAGAGTTCACCCCTCCACTTT
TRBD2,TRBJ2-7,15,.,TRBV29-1,CSVEDLSGGAGEQYF,TGCAGCGTTGAAGATCTTAGCGGGGGGGCTGGCGAGCAGTACTTC
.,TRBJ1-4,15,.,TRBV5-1,CASSLEGSPNEKLFF,TGCGCCAGCAGCTTGGAAGGGAGCCCTAATGAAAAACTGTTTTTT
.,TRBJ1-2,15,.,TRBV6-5,CASTRLARNIYGYTF,TGTGCCAGCACCCGGTTGGCCAGGAACATCTATGGCTACACCTTC
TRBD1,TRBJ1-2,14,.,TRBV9,CASSPRTGGSGYTF,TGTGCCAGCAGCCCACGGACAGGGGGATCTGGCTACACCTTC
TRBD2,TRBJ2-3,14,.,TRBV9,CASSVGLETPTQYF,TGTGCCAGCAGTGTGGGACTAGAAACTCCTACGCAGTATTTT
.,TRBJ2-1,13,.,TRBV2,CASRGGSHNEQFF,TGTGCCAGCAGGGGAGGTAGCCACAATGAGCAGTTCTTC
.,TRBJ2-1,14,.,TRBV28,CASSSGWESNEQFF,TGTGCCAGCAGTTCTGGTTGGGAGTCCAATGAGCAGTTCTTC
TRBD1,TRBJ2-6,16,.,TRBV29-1,CSVQWDRGSGANVLTF,TGCAGCGTTCAGTGGGACAGGGGTTCCGGGGCCAACGTCCTGACTTTC
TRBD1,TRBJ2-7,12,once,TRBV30,CAWSGDRGEQYF,TGTGCCTGGAGTGGGGACAGGGGAGAGCAGTACTTC
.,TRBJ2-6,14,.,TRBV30,CAWSRSSGANVLTF,TGTGCCTGGAGTCGGTCCTCTGGGGCCAACGTCCTGACTTTC
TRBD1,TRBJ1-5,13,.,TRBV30,CAWGQGASQPQHF,TGTGCCTGGGGACAGGGGGCGAGTCAGCCCCAGCATTTT
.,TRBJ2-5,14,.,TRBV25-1,CASRSRGEIGTQYF,TGTGCCAGCAGGTCCAGGGGGGAAATTGGGACCCAGTACTTC
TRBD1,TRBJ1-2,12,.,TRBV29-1,CSVSRDSRIETF,TGCAGCGTTTCCCGGGACAGCCGCATAGAAACCTTC
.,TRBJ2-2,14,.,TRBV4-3,CASSQVGSTGELFF,TGCGCCAGCAGCCAAGTAGGGAGCACCGGGGAGCTGTTTTTT
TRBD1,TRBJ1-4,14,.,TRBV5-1,CASSSPGGNEKLFF,TGCGCCAGCAGCTCGCCAGGGGGGAACGAAAAACTGTTTTTT
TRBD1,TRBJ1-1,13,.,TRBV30,CAWSGQGYTEAFF,TGTGCCTGGAGTGGACAGGGATACACTGAAGCTTTCTTT
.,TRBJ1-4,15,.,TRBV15,CATSHPAGGNEKLFF,TGTGCCACCAGCCATCCCGCGGGGGGAAATGAAAAACTGTTTTTT
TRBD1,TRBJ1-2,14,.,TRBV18,CASSPLDRVAGYTF,TGTGCCAGCTCACCCCTGGACAGGGTGGCTGGCTACACCTTC
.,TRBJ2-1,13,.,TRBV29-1,CSVTGRSYNEQFF,TGCAGCGTCACGGGACGATCCTACAATGAGCAGTTCTTC
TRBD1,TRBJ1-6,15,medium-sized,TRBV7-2,CASSSQTGDNSPLHF,TGTGCCAGCAGCTCCCAGACAGGGGATAATTCACCCCTCCACTTT
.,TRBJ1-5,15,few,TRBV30,CAWSVGGMNNQPQHF,TGTGCCTGGAGTGTGGGAGGAATGAACAATCAGCCCCAGCATTTT
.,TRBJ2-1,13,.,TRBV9,CASSVSAYNEQFF,TGTGCCAGCAGCGTTTCTGCCTACAATGAGCAGTTCTTC
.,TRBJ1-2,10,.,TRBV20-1,CSAEDVGYTF,TGCAGTGCTGAGGACGTCGGCTACACCTTC
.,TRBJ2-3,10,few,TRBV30,CAWSKDTQYF,TGTGCCTGGAGTAAGGATACGCAGTATTTT
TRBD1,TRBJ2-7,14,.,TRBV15,CATSGDRGPYEQYF,TGTGCCACCAGCGGGGACAGGGGGCCCTACGAGCAGTACTTC
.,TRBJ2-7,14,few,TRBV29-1,CSVASQAISYEQYF,TGCAGCGTTGCCTCACAGGCGATCTCCTACGAGCAGTACTTC
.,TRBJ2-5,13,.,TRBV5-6,CASSLQLQETQYF,TGTGCCAGCAGCCTACAGCTCCAAGAGACCCAGTACTTC